The next 32 T cell receptor beta chains were all read from a single sample in a study of cytomegalovirus exposure and HLA in healthy donors (dated by TCRdb to about 2017). The protocol used for the library was the immunoSEQ multiplex PCR assay. For the multiplex PCR, a mixture combining 60 forward primers for TCR Vbeta segments and 13 reverse primers for TCR Jbeta segments was used. Entries here come from immuneACCESS through TCRdb and include only in-frame sequences with V and J called. Some clones fail to appear in such tables; in the studies checked, an unresolved V gene covers under half of the shortfall, and the cause of the remainder is unknown. In all, the sample holds 130,000 to 150,000 clones, and 80% of those were seen once. Approximately 4.1% of the sample goes to the ten largest clones. Specimen: PBMCs. These TCRs come from a man aged 40-49 years in good health and CMV-seronegative.

A word on this clone: One end of the junction does not line up with germline, which may come from a read error. Other DNA sequences in this sample translate to the same CDR3. The CDR3 DNA sequence: TGTGCCACCAGCAGAGATGCGGGGGAACCAAATTCCCCCCTCCACTTT. Its translation is CATSRDAGEPNSPLHF. The V call is TRBV15, the J call TRBJ1-6, with D tentatively TRBD1 (5 bases). CDR1 is LNHNV and CDR2 is YYDKDF in the germline V gene (reference sequence). CDR3 length: 16 residues.

The chain has TRBV2 and TRBJ1-3; tentatively, D is TRBD1 (6 bases). The V gene lost 4 bases and the J gene lost 1 base, with 14 bases spanning the gap. This CDR3 comprises 16 residues. From germline, CDR1 is SNHLY and CDR2 FYNNEI. CDR3 protein: CASSGTVMESGNTIYF. The CDR3 DNA is TGTGCCAGCAGTGGGACAGTTATGGAGTCTGGAAACACCATATATTTT.

CDR3 DNA: TGTGCCAGCAGCTTAGAATTGAATTGGGACTACGAGCAGTACTTC. Protein product: CASSLELNWDYEQYF. The chain uses TRBV7-2 and TRBJ2-5; no clear D gene. The J call may not be correct, given that the DNA end is closer to TRBJ2-7. This CDR3 is 15 amino acids long. Looked up from germline, CDR1 is SGHTA and CDR2 is FQGNSA.

The V call is TRBV5-4, the J call TRBJ1-2, with D possibly being TRBD1 (6 bases). Germline CDR1 reads SGHNT; CDR2 reads YYREEE (reference sequence). Trimming shortened V by 3 bases and J by 8 bases, and 20 bases separated the two germline ends. The CDR3 has 15 residues. For the CDR3, the DNA is TGTGCCAGCAGCTCTAAAACGACACAGGGATACGGCTACACCTTC. Amino acids: CASSSKTTQGYGYTF.

This clone appeared a few times. The V gene is TRBV28, the J gene TRBJ1-4; D perhaps matches TRBD1 (6 bases). Trimming took 1 base from V and 8 from J, leaving 14 bases between them. The germline V gene has CDR1 MDHEN and CDR2 SYDVKM. The CDR3 has 15 residues. The CDR3 reads CASSLYRRGEEKLFF. CDR3 bases: TGTGCCAGCAGTTTATACCGCAGGGGAGAGGAAAAACTGTTTTTT.

The chain carries TRBV18 and TRBJ2-3; 11 nucleotides line up with TRBD2. The CDR3 consists of 19 residues. The trim removed 3 bases at V and 0 bases at J, leaving 11 bases unmatched. Germline V gene data show CDR1 as KGHSH and CDR2 as LQKENI. As DNA, the CDR3 is TGTGCCAGCTCACCTCAGCGGCTAGCGGGGGGCTCTAGCACAGATACGCAGTATTTT. It specifies CASSPQRLAGGSSTDTQYF. Together with reference TRBV18 and TRBJ2-3, the CDR3 gives the full variable domain: NAGVMQNPRHLVRRRGQEARLRCSPMKGHSHVYWYRQLPEEGLKFMVYLQKENIIDESGMPKERFSAEFPKEGPSILRIQQVVRGDSAAYFCASSPQRLAGGSSTDTQYFGPGTRLTVL.

V and J are TRBV5-1 and TRBJ2-2, with 7 bases that match TRBD1. CDR3 length: 17 residues. V trimming: 3 bases; J trimming: 0 bases; junction bases outside the gene matches: 8. Germline assignment: CDR1 SGHRS and CDR2 YFSETQ. The CDR3: CASSWTTGTANTGELFF. DNA of the CDR3: TGCGCCAGCAGCTGGACCACCGGGACAGCGAACACCGGGGAGCTGTTTTTT.

The CDR3 DNA is TGTGCCAGTAGCAGACAGGGTCTGTCTAGCGAGCAGTACTTC. Translating gives CASSRQGLSSEQYF. The rearrangement uses TRBV19 and TRBJ2-7, with TRBD1 matching over 7 bases. The CDR3 is made up of 14 amino acids. The junction had 11 bases not matched to a gene; V was cut back by 6 bases and J by 6 bases. CDR1 is LNHDA and CDR2 is SQIVND in the germline V gene (reference sequence).

V is TRBV5-1 and J is TRBJ1-5; D may be TRBD1 (6 bases). This CDR3 is 15 amino acids long. Per germline, CDR1 SGHRS and CDR2 YFSETQ. V gave up 0 bases and J gave up 3 bases, with 10 bases separating them. CDR3 sequence: CASSLGGQTNQPQHF. In DNA form, the CDR3 reads TGCGCCAGCAGCTTGGGTGGACAGACCAATCAGCCCCAGCATTTT.

This chain uses TRBV7-9 with TRBJ1-2, with 9 positions matching TRBD1. The length of the CDR3 is 13 residues. V lost 5 bases, J lost 6 bases, and 4 bases stayed unmatched. Germline V lookup: CDR1 SEHNR, CDR2 FQNEAQ (reference sequence). The CDR3: CASSQGQGNGYTF. The DNA of the CDR3 is TGTGCCAGCAGCCAGGGACAGGGAAATGGCTACACCTTC.

This clone was seen more than once but under ten times. The gene calls are TRBV7-9 and TRBJ1-4; D ambiguous. This CDR3 is built from 14 residues. Trimming took off 1 base at V and 4 bases at J, with 7 bases between the two ends. Germline lookup yields CDR1 SEHNR and CDR2 FQNEAQ (reference sequence). The CDR3 loop reads CASSLESNNEKLFF. The CDR3 DNA follows: TGTGCCAGCAGCTTAGAGAGTAATAATGAAAAACTGTTTTTT.

The rearrangement links TRBV7-2 to TRBJ1-1, with 7 bases lining up with TRBD1. This CDR3 has 16 amino acids. CDR1 and CDR2 (germline): SGHTA, FQGNSA. Trimming at V came to 5 bases and at J to 4 bases, leaving 13 bases not matched to a gene. The CDR3 reads CASSLRRQGVLTEAFF. The CDR3, as DNA: TGTGCCAGCAGCCTAAGACGACAGGGCGTTCTCACTGAAGCTTTCTTT. The whole variable domain, filled in from reference TRBV7-2 and TRBJ1-1, reads GAGVSQSPSNKVTEKGKDVELRCDPISGHTALYWYRQSLGQGLEFLIYFQGNSAPDKSGLPSDRFSAERTGGSVSTLTIQRTQQEDSAVYLCASSLRRQGVLTEAFFGQGTRLTVV.

The gene calls are TRBV6-6 and TRBJ1-5; D call uncertain. The ends were cut back, 3 bases at V and 6 bases at J, with 15 bases in the middle. The CDR3 runs to 15 residues. Germline-derived CDR1 and CDR2 are MNHNY and SVGAGI (reference sequence). This CDR3 reads CASSYMGGESQPQHF. The CDR3 nucleotides read TGTGCCAGCAGTTATATGGGAGGTGAAAGTCAGCCCCAGCATTTT.

This chain connects TRBV6-1 to TRBJ2-6, with TRBD2 as a possible D gene (5 bases). The ends were cut back, 7 bases at V and 0 bases at J, with 10 bases in the middle. This CDR3 has 15 residues. Germline V lookup: CDR1 MNHNS, CDR2 SASEGT. DNA for the CDR3: TGTGCCAGCACCGAGGGAAGCTCTGGGGCCAACGTCCTGACTTTC. It translates to CASTEGSSGANVLTF.

J is TRBJ2-7 and V is TRBV10-3, with D uncertain. This CDR3 contains 13 residues. CDR1 ENHRY and CDR2 SYGVKD come from the germline V gene. Trimming stripped 3 bases from V and 0 bases from J, with 6 bases between. The CDR3 bases are TGTGCCATCAGTGAAACAAGCTCCTACGAGCAGTACTTC. Translating it yields CAISETSSYEQYF.

The chain recombines TRBV18 with TRBJ2-7; the D gene is possibly TRBD1 (6 bases). From germline, CDR1 is KGHSH and CDR2 LQKENI. This CDR3 has 15 amino acids. V was clipped by 6 bases and J by 0 bases, with 15 bases between them. The CDR3 loop is CASSPKGQLSYEQYF. CDR3 sequence (DNA): TGTGCCAGCTCGCCTAAGGGACAACTCTCCTACGAGCAGTACTTC. Full variable domain (rest looked up from reference TRBV18 and TRBJ2-7): NAGVMQNPRHLVRRRGQEARLRCSPMKGHSHVYWYRQLPEEGLKFMVYLQKENIIDESGMPKERFSAEFPKEGPSILRIQQVVRGDSAAYFCASSPKGQLSYEQYFGPGTRLTVT.

This sequence joins TRBV7-9 and TRBJ1-3; TRBD1 aligns across 7 bases. Looked up from germline, CDR1 is SEHNR and CDR2 is FQNEAQ (reference sequence). The V segment lost 5 bases and the J segment 0 bases; nucleotides outside the gene matches: 4. This CDR3 comprises 15 residues. The CDR3 nucleotides read TGTGCCAGCAGCCCGACAGGGCGCTCTGGAAACACCATATATTTT. This encodes CASSPTGRSGNTIYF.

V and J are TRBV5-1 and TRBJ1-1, with a weak D call TRBD1 (6 bases). The CDR3 extends over 17 amino acids. The germline CDR1 and CDR2 sequences are SGHRS and YFSETQ. Trimming cost V 1 base and J 4 bases, with 20 bases left between them. CDR3 DNA sequence: TGCGCCAGCAGCTTGAATTTAGGTGCAGGGGTAGTCACTGAAGCTTTCTTT. As protein: CASSLNLGAGVVTEAFF. Full variable domain (missing parts from reference TRBV5-1 and TRBJ1-1): KAGVTQTPRYLIKTRGQQVTLSCSPISGHRSVSWYQQTPGQGLQFLFEYFSETQRNKGNFPGRFSGRQFSNSRSEMNVSTLELGDSALYLCASSLNLGAGVVTEAFFGQGTRLTVV.

This chain uses TRBV6-5 with TRBJ1-5; perhaps TRBD1 as D (6 bases). Germline V lookup: CDR1 MNHEY, CDR2 SVGAGI. The V and J ends lost 7 bases and 4 bases respectively, with 17 bases between them. The CDR3 is made up of 15 amino acids. The CDR3 DNA is TGTGCCAGCAAAACTGGTGGGGGCGCAAATCAGCCCCAGCATTTT. Amino acids: CASKTGGGANQPQHF.

This chain connects TRBV7-2 to TRBJ2-3; 7 nucleotides agree with TRBD2. The germline V gene encodes CDR1 SGHTA and CDR2 FQGNSA. V lost 4 bases to trimming and J lost 8 bases; unmatched junction nucleotides: 12. This CDR3 comprises 15 residues. CDR3 nucleotide sequence: TGTGCCAGCAGCTCCGGACTAGAGGTAGGAGGTACGCAGTATTTT. Amino acids: CASSSGLEVGGTQYF.

The chain joins TRBV6-1 to TRBJ1-6, with 7 positions matching TRBD1. The V gene end was trimmed by 5 bases and the J gene end by 6 bases; junction bases not matched to a gene: 7. Germline values: CDR1 MNHNS, CDR2 SASEGT. The CDR3 extends over 15 amino acids. The CDR3 DNA is TGTGCCAGCAGTCCAGCTGACAGGGTTAATTCACCCCTCCACTTT. It is translated as CASSPADRVNSPLHF.

The V gene is TRBV28, the J gene TRBJ2-5; 10 nucleotides match TRBD2. CDR3 length: 15 amino acids. V was pared by 6 bases and J by 7 bases, with 11 bases of the junction left unmatched. Per germline, CDR1 MDHEN and CDR2 SYDVKM. CDR3: CASRLSGGDFVTQYF. The CDR3, as DNA: TGTGCCAGCAGGTTGAGCGGGGGGGATTTTGTGACCCAGTACTTC.

The V call is TRBV15, the J call TRBJ2-2; maybe TRBD1 (6 bases). The length of the CDR3 is 19 residues. Germline V lookup: CDR1 LNHNV, CDR2 YYDKDF (reference sequence). Between the trimmed V and J ends, which lost 3 bases and 5 bases, there was a span of 25 bases. CDR3 region: CATSSHRSGVGDPTGELFF. In DNA, the CDR3 is TGTGCCACCAGCAGTCACAGATCAGGGGTGGGAGATCCAACCGGGGAGCTGTTTTTT.

V gene TRBV6-5 combines with J gene TRBJ1-5; D remains unclear. The CDR3 sequence is 14 residues long. Trimming pared 0 bases from V and 5 bases from J, leaving 8 bases between. Germline V gene lookup returns CDR1 MNHEY and CDR2 SVGAGI. CDR3 protein: CASSYSGQDQPQHF. The CDR3 DNA follows: TGTGCCAGCAGTTACTCGGGCCAGGATCAGCCCCAGCATTTT.

With regard to this clone: The sample carries other DNA sequences with the same CDR3. The V call is TRBV18, the J call TRBJ1-1; 7 bases agree with TRBD1. The junction had 7 bases not matched to a gene; V was cut back by 5 bases and J by 4 bases. The CDR3 has 14 residues. Germline CDR1 and CDR2: KGHSH and LQKENI. The CDR3 region is CASSKGQEFTEAFF. CDR3 nucleotides: TGTGCCAGCTCAAAAGGACAGGAGTTCACTGAAGCTTTCTTT. Full variable domain (remainder filled in from reference TRBV18 and TRBJ1-1): NAGVMQNPRHLVRRRGQEARLRCSPMKGHSHVYWYRQLPEEGLKFMVYLQKENIIDESGMPKERFSAEFPKEGPSILRIQQVVRGDSAAYFCASSKGQEFTEAFFGQGTRLTVV.

Comment on this clone: The junction departs from the called germline gene at one end, perhaps through a read error. The CDR3 DNA is TGTGCCAGCAGCTACTTCCGGGACATCTCCTACGGGCAGTACTTC. Translation gives CASSYFRDISYGQYF. The chain combines TRBV5-6 with TRBJ2-7, with a tentative D call TRBD1 (6 bases). The germline CDR1 and CDR2 sequences are SGHDT and YYEEEE. The CDR3 covers 15 residues.

This clone was found once. V gene TRBV18 combines with J gene TRBJ2-1; 10 positions match TRBD1. CDR1 is KGHSH and CDR2 is LQKENI in the germline V gene. This CDR3 comprises 16 residues. V trimming: 3 bases; J trimming: 3 bases; junction bases outside the gene matches: 5. CDR3 protein: CASSPGQGGFYNEQFF. CDR3 bases: TGTGCCAGCTCACCTGGACAGGGGGGGTTCTACAATGAGCAGTTCTTC.

The rearrangement joins TRBV7-9 to TRBJ2-1; 12 positions agree with TRBD2. V was pared by 4 bases and J by 6 bases, with 7 bases of the junction left unmatched. The CDR3 is 16 amino acids. Germline CDR1 reads SEHNR; CDR2 reads FQNEAQ (reference sequence). CDR3 sequence reads: CASSSRMGLAGNEQFF. CDR3 nucleotide sequence: TGTGCCAGCAGCTCCCGAATGGGACTAGCGGGCAATGAGCAGTTCTTC.

The V gene is TRBV7-8, the J gene TRBJ2-3; tentative D call: TRBD1 (5 bases). This CDR3 is 15 amino acids long. Trimming pared 2 bases from V and 1 base from J, leaving 10 bases between. Germline CDR1 SGHVS, CDR2 FQNEAQ. For the CDR3, the DNA is TGTGCCAGCAGCTTAAAGGGGCGCGGCACAGATACGCAGTATTTT. Its translation: CASSLKGRGTDTQYF.

The chain is built from TRBV28 and TRBJ1-2, with D perhaps matching TRBD1 (5 bases). Trimming took 5 bases from V and 3 from J, leaving 10 bases between them. This CDR3 region has 13 residues. CDR1 is MDHEN and CDR2 is SYDVKM in the germline V gene. In nucleotides, the CDR3 is TGTGCCAGCAGTCCTCAGACAGACTATGGCTACACCTTC. Protein: CASSPQTDYGYTF.

This chain links TRBV5-6 with TRBJ2-1; D may be TRBD1 (5 bases). Trimming removed 1 base at V and 9 bases at J, with 8 bases between. Germline CDR1 reads SGHDT; CDR2 reads YYEEEE. The CDR3 is 12 residues long. CDR3 sequence reads: CASSLSRAEQFF. The CDR3 DNA sequence: TGTGCCAGCAGCTTGAGCAGGGCTGAGCAGTTCTTC.

The chain combines TRBV29-1 with TRBJ1-4, with a possible D match to TRBD1 (5 bases). The CDR3 is 13 residues long. Per germline, CDR1 SQVTM and CDR2 ANQGSEA. V lost 7 bases, J lost 6 bases, and 15 bases lay in between. CDR3 loop: CSGRQRGYEKLFF. CDR3 sequence (DNA): TGCAGCGGCAGACAGCGGGGGTATGAAAAACTGTTTTTT. Drawing the rest from reference TRBV29-1 and TRBJ1-4, the complete variable domain is SAVISQKPSRDICQRGTSLTIQCQVDSQVTMMFWYRQQPGQSLTLIATANQGSEATYESGFVIDKFPISRPNLTFSTLTVSNMSPEDSSIYLCSGRQRGYEKLFFGSGTQLSVL.